The 24 T cell receptor beta chains presented below share a single source sample, sequenced in a study of blood T cell repertoires in COVID-19. Repertoires were generated with immunoSEQ multiplex PCR, while TCRdb's copy carries only in-frame clones and drops some. The data contain 220,000 or so clones, more than 65% of them singletons. Sequencing was carried out using peripheral blood. The origin of the receptors is a woman in her thirties who had recovered from COVID-19.

A note on this clone: A far bigger clonotype differs at one base, so this is likely a read error. Additional DNA sequences in this sample encode the identical CDR3. The genes are TRBV27 and TRBJ2-1; D remains unclear. The CDR3 length is 11 residues. Between the trimmed V and J ends, which lost 3 bases and 6 bases, there was a span of 3 bases. Germline V lookup: CDR1 MNHEY, CDR2 SMNVEV (reference sequence). The CDR3 region is CASSFSNEQFF. CDR3 DNA: TGTGCCAGCAGTTTTAGCAATGAGCAGTTCTTC.

This sequence joins TRBV29-1 and TRBJ1-3; 9 nucleotides agree with TRBD1. There are 14 residues in the CDR3. Looked up from germline, CDR1 is SQVTM and CDR2 is ANQGSEA. V lost 4 bases, J lost 4 bases, and 5 bases stayed unmatched. CDR3 protein: CSVVWTGAGNTIYF. The CDR3 region has the DNA TGCAGCGTTGTTTGGACAGGGGCGGGAAACACCATATATTTT.

The J gene is TRBJ1-6, the V gene TRBV5-1; 10 bases align to TRBD1. CDR3 size: 15 residues. Germline assignment: CDR1 SGHRS and CDR2 YFSETQ. Losses at the gene ends were 4 bases for V and 5 bases for J; bases not matched to a gene: 3. The CDR3, as DNA: TGCGCCAGCAGCCCGGGGACAGGGGATAATTCACCCCTCCACTTT. It is translated as CASSPGTGDNSPLHF.

The J gene is TRBJ1-2, the V gene TRBV28; 7 bases are a match to TRBD1. The V and J ends lost 6 bases and 3 bases, in that order; junction bases with no gene match: 4. The CDR3 runs 13 residues. CDR1 is MDHEN and CDR2 is SYDVKM in the germline V gene. CDR3 sequence reads: CASSRGQHYGYTF. The CDR3 DNA follows: TGTGCCAGCAGCCGGGGACAGCACTATGGCTACACCTTC.

The V call is TRBV7-6, the J call TRBJ2-5, with 13 bases lining up with TRBD2. Germline V gene data show CDR1 as SGHVS and CDR2 as FNYEAQ. The CDR3 loop spans 16 amino acids. V lost 5 bases and J lost 3; bases outside the gene matches: 6. CDR3 sequence: CASSGGTSGTEETQYF. The DNA for the CDR3 is TGTGCCAGCAGCGGCGGGACTAGCGGGACGGAAGAGACCCAGTACTTC.

CDR3 sequence reads: CASSLSGASYEQYF. CDR3 DNA sequence: TGTGCCAGCAGTTTGAGCGGGGCCTCCTACGAGCAGTACTTC. The V and J genes are TRBV28 and TRBJ2-7; 7 bases fit TRBD2. Germline CDR1 MDHEN, CDR2 SYDVKM. The CDR3 runs 14 residues. With 3 bases clipped from V and 0 bases from J, the junction kept 2 bases outside the gene matches.

The CDR3 sequence: CASSWGWGDYGYTF. As DNA, the CDR3 is TGTGCCAGCAGCTGGGGATGGGGCGACTATGGCTACACCTTC. The chain uses TRBV7-9 and TRBJ1-2; D is perhaps TRBD1 (5 bases). This CDR3 has 14 amino acids. CDR1 is SEHNR and CDR2 is FQNEAQ in the germline V gene (reference sequence). The V and J ends lost 4 bases and 3 bases respectively, with 12 bases between them.

This chain links TRBV4-1 with TRBJ2-1; possibly TRBD2 for D (6 bases). Trimming shortened V by 0 bases and J by 0 bases, and 15 bases separated the two germline ends. Germline CDR1 reads MGHRA; CDR2 reads YSYEKL. The CDR3 length is 18 residues. The CDR3 loop reads CASSQELRLVGSYNEQFF. CDR3 DNA sequence: TGCGCCAGCAGCCAAGAGCTTCGACTAGTAGGCTCCTACAATGAGCAGTTCTTC.

The gene calls are TRBV15 and TRBJ2-7; possible D gene TRBD2, 6 bases. Germline assignment: CDR1 LNHNV and CDR2 YYDKDF (reference sequence). V was cut by 6 bases and J by 7 bases, with 22 bases left in between. The CDR3 is 15 residues long. DNA of the CDR3: TGTGCCACCAGTGGGGGGAGGACTCGCCGAGATGAGCAGTACTTC. Amino acids: CATSGGRTRRDEQYF.

This clone was observed once. The J gene is TRBJ2-5, the V gene TRBV5-1; 8 nucleotides align to TRBD1. CDR1 and CDR2 from the germline V gene are SGHRS and YFSETQ. The CDR3 extends over 16 amino acids. With 2 bases clipped from V and 3 bases from J, the junction kept 9 bases outside the gene matches. CDR3 bases: TGCGCCAGCAGCTTCTCCGGGACAGGCGAAGAAGAGACCCAGTACTTC. Protein product: CASSFSGTGEEETQYF.

V gene TRBV7-2 combines with J gene TRBJ2-3; tentatively, D is TRBD2 (5 bases). V was shortened by 3 bases and J by 4 bases, with 11 bases between the two germline ends. The CDR3 loop spans 14 amino acids. In germline, CDR1 is SGHTA, CDR2 FQGNSA. CDR3 sequence: CASSFGVMADTQYF. The CDR3 bases are TGTGCCAGCAGCTTCGGGGTAATGGCAGATACGCAGTATTTT.

The J gene is TRBJ2-2, the V gene TRBV5-1; a weak D match, TRBD2 (5 bases). Germline V gene sequence: CDR1 SGHRS, CDR2 YFSETQ. The CDR3 runs to 14 residues. Trimming left V 4 bases short and J 5 bases short, with 12 bases between. The CDR3 region is CASSRGIGTGELFF. The CDR3 region has the DNA TGCGCCAGCAGCCGGGGTATAGGGACCGGGGAGCTGTTTTTT. Together with reference TRBV5-1 and TRBJ2-2, the CDR3 gives the full variable domain: KAGVTQTPRYLIKTRGQQVTLSCSPISGHRSVSWYQQTPGQGLQFLFEYFSETQRNKGNFPGRFSGRQFSNSRSEMNVSTLELGDSALYLCASSRGIGTGELFFGEGSRLTVL.

The chain employs TRBV27 and TRBJ2-1; 10 bases align to TRBD2. This CDR3 contains 14 residues. Germline assignment: CDR1 MNHEY and CDR2 SMNVEV (reference sequence). The J segment lost 4 bases and the V segment lost 4 bases, leaving 1 base of the junction unmatched. The CDR3 region has the DNA TGTGCCAGCAGTTCTAGCGGGGGTTACAATGAGCAGTTCTTC. Its protein product is CASSSSGGYNEQFF.

V is TRBV6-6 and J is TRBJ1-1; D remains ambiguous. Germline V gene lookup returns CDR1 MNHNY and CDR2 SVGAGI (reference sequence). The CDR3 runs 14 residues. The germline V and J ends were trimmed by 2 bases and 0 bases, with 7 bases remaining between them. CDR3 sequence (DNA): TGTGCCAGCAGTTACGGGAGATTGAACACTGAAGCTTTCTTT. Encoded protein: CASSYGRLNTEAFF.

The chain is built from TRBV25-1 and TRBJ2-7; D may be TRBD1 (6 bases). Germline V CDR1 and CDR2: MGHDK, SYGVNS. CDR3 length: 13 amino acids. V was shortened by 4 bases and J by 9 bases, with 16 bases between the two germline ends. The CDR3 sequence: CASSVAGAQGQYF. DNA for the CDR3: TGTGCCAGCAGTGTAGCAGGGGCGCAGGGGCAGTACTTC.

The CDR3 loop reads CATSDTQTVRDTQYF. CDR3 in DNA: TGTGCCACCAGTGATACACAGACGGTCAGGGATACGCAGTATTTT. The rearrangement uses TRBV24-1 and TRBJ2-3, with no clear D. Germline-derived CDR1 and CDR2 are KGHDR and SFDVKD. The CDR3 runs 15 residues. V lost 3 bases and J lost 6, with 15 bases in between.

The V call is TRBV28, the J call TRBJ2-7, with 10 bases fitting TRBD2. Germline assignment: CDR1 MDHEN and CDR2 SYDVKM. CDR3 length: 15 residues. The V and J ends lost 6 bases and 1 base, in that order; junction bases with no gene match: 6. This CDR3 is CASSALSGRSYEQYF. The CDR3 DNA reads as TGTGCCAGCAGCGCTCTTAGCGGGAGGTCCTACGAGCAGTACTTC.

The chain employs TRBV29-1 and TRBJ2-2; TRBD1 matches 9 bases. J was trimmed by 5 bases and V by 7 bases; bases with no gene match: 8. This CDR3 is 14 amino acids long. Germline V CDR1 and CDR2: SQVTM, ANQGSEA. Written as DNA, the CDR3 is TGCAGCGCTAGGGGACAGGGCGGGACCGGGGAGCTGTTTTTT. Encoded protein: CSARGQGGTGELFF.

This clone was observed once. In DNA, the CDR3 is TGTGCCAGCGCCGGGACAGGGGAGAACAACTATGGCTACACCTTC. It specifies CASAGTGENNYGYTF. The V gene is TRBV28, the J gene TRBJ1-2, with 10 bases aligning to TRBD1. CDR3 size: 15 residues. CDR1 and CDR2 from the germline V gene are MDHEN and SYDVKM. V lost 8 bases, J lost 2 bases, and 8 bases stayed unmatched.

For this clone: This specimen includes other DNA sequences encoding the same CDR3. J is TRBJ2-2 and V is TRBV27; D not resolved. Germline loops: CDR1 MNHEY, CDR2 SMNVEV (reference sequence). The V and J ends lost 3 bases and 4 bases respectively, with 9 bases between them. The CDR3 consists of 14 residues. The CDR3 protein is CASSFPPGTGELFF. The CDR3 bases are TGTGCCAGCAGTTTTCCCCCCGGCACCGGGGAGCTGTTTTTT.

The rearrangement uses TRBV28 and TRBJ2-7; weak D call: TRBD2 (6 bases). V dropped 6 bases and J dropped 3 bases, with 15 bases sitting between them. The CDR3 covers 14 residues. CDR1 and CDR2 from the germline V gene are MDHEN and SYDVKM. CDR3: CASRAPDYNYEQYF. The DNA for the CDR3 is TGTGCCAGCAGGGCCCCGGACTACAACTACGAGCAGTACTTC.

The CDR3: CASRQGTDTQYF. CDR3 bases: TGTGCCAGCCGACAGGGGACAGATACGCAGTATTTT. V usage is TRBV7-9 and J usage is TRBJ2-3; 8 nucleotides agree with TRBD1. The CDR3 contains 12 residues. Germline trimming cut 8 bases from V and 3 bases from J; bases unmatched to any gene: 1. Looked up from germline, CDR1 is SEHNR and CDR2 is FQNEAQ (reference sequence).

This clone was seen only once. The J gene is TRBJ2-2, the V gene TRBV27, with 8 positions matching TRBD1. The germline gives CDR1 MNHEY, CDR2 SMNVEV (reference sequence). The CDR3 is 15 residues long. The V gene end was trimmed by 7 bases and the J gene end by 6 bases; junction bases not matched to a gene: 10. CDR3 region: CASKTGVTGAGELFF. As DNA, the CDR3 is TGTGCCAGCAAAACCGGAGTGACAGGGGCCGGGGAGCTGTTTTTT.

V and J are TRBV19 and TRBJ1-2; D perhaps matches TRBD1 (6 bases). V shed 3 bases and J shed 1 base, with 12 bases lying between them. Germline loops: CDR1 LNHDA, CDR2 SQIVND (reference sequence). The CDR3 consists of 15 residues. CDR3 loop: CASSIGGAGNYGYTF. CDR3 nucleotide sequence: TGTGCCAGTAGTATCGGGGGGGCTGGTAACTATGGCTACACCTTC.